The 20 T cell receptor beta chains reported below all come from one sample, sequenced in a study of OX40 agonist ivuxolimab in advanced cancers. Library preparation used the immunoSEQ multiplex PCR assay. TCRdb limited this immuneACCESS table to in-frame rearrangements with V and J called. A share of clones is missing; checked studies link under half to unresolved V genes, and the rest is unexplained. For this sample the table gives around 70,000 clones, of which about 89% were detected only once. The biggest ten clones account for around 6.1% of the sample. The specimen was CD4+ or CD8+ T cells sorted from blood, collected in a trial of the OX40 agonist ivuxolimab. The receptors originated from an adult with an advanced solid tumor such as melanoma, head and neck, liver or kidney cancer.

The chain has TRBV5-1 and TRBJ1-1, with TRBD1 identical over 10 bases. Trimming at V came to 4 bases and at J to 6 bases, leaving 9 bases not matched to a gene. The CDR3 sequence is 15 residues long. The germline CDR1 and CDR2 sequences are SGHRS and YFSETQ. In nucleotides, the CDR3 is TGCGCCAGCAGCCCGCTGGGACAGGGGCCGCCTGAAGCTTTCTTT. Protein product: CASSPLGQGPPEAFF.

The chain links TRBV19 to TRBJ1-2, with D tentatively TRBD1 (6 bases). V gave up 5 bases and J gave up 4 bases, with 20 bases separating them. Germline V CDR1 and CDR2: LNHDA, SQIVND (reference sequence). The CDR3 runs to 16 residues. The CDR3 sequence is CASSPGTFTIGYGYTF. The CDR3 region has the DNA TGTGCCAGTAGTCCCGGGACATTCACAATAGGCTATGGCTACACCTTC.

Points on this clone: This specimen includes other DNA sequences encoding the same CDR3. V is TRBV7-9 and J is TRBJ1-1; no definite D call. Germline V lookup: CDR1 SEHNR, CDR2 FQNEAQ (reference sequence). This CDR3 comprises 12 residues. V was shortened by 1 base and J by 5 bases, with 5 bases between the two germline ends. The DNA of the CDR3 is TGTGCCAGCAGCTTAGGGGTTACTGAAGCTTTCTTT. It codes for CASSLGVTEAFF.

This chain's CDR3 is CASSLALAGHTGELFF. In DNA, the CDR3 is TGTGCCAGCAGCTTAGCACTAGCGGGACATACCGGGGAGCTGTTTTTT. The genes are TRBV13 and TRBJ2-2; 10 nucleotides match TRBD2. The CDR3 consists of 16 residues. Germline V gene data show CDR1 as PRHDT and CDR2 as FYEKMQ (reference sequence). Unmatched junction bases numbered 4, after V lost 1 base and J lost 5 bases.

The chain links TRBV19 to TRBJ1-1; no clear D. The CDR3 spans 14 residues. Germline-derived CDR1 and CDR2 are LNHDA and SQIVND (reference sequence). Deletions cut 7 bases from V and 3 bases from J, with 15 bases between. CDR3 bases: TGTGCCAGTACCCCCGACCTCGGGTACACTGAAGCTTTCTTT. This gives the protein CASTPDLGYTEAFF.

This chain uses TRBV9 with TRBJ2-7; D assignment may be TRBD1 or TRBD2 (6 bases each). CDR3 length: 16 amino acids. The V and J ends lost 3 bases and 0 bases respectively, with 16 bases between them. In germline, CDR1 is SGDLS, CDR2 YYNGEE. CDR3 sequence (DNA): TGTGCCAGCAGCGAGGAGGGCTGGGGGGCCTCCTACGAGCAGTACTTC. Its translation: CASSEEGWGASYEQYF.

This clone was seen a single time. This chain uses TRBV10-3 with TRBJ2-2, with TRBD1 identical over 7 bases. V lost 8 bases and J lost 1; bases outside the gene matches: 1. This CDR3 contains 13 residues. Germline loops: CDR1 ENHRY, CDR2 SYGVKD. DNA of the CDR3: TGTGCCATCGACAGGGAGAACACCGGGGAGCTGTTTTTT. Protein: CAIDRENTGELFF.

CDR3: CASSLGSGSSYEQYF. The CDR3 DNA is TGTGCCAGCAGTTTAGGTAGCGGCAGCTCCTACGAGCAGTACTTC. The chain links TRBV28 to TRBJ2-7; maybe TRBD2 (6 bases). Per germline, CDR1 MDHEN and CDR2 SYDVKM. CDR3 length: 15 amino acids. The germline V and J ends were trimmed by 2 bases and 0 bases, with 11 bases remaining between them.

The V and J genes are TRBV27 and TRBJ1-5, with a weak D call TRBD1 (6 bases). Germline CDR1 reads MNHEY; CDR2 reads SMNVEV (reference sequence). The CDR3 spans 16 residues. Between the trimmed V and J ends, which lost 0 bases and 6 bases, there was a span of 15 bases. CDR3 loop: CASSLSWGARSQPQHF. CDR3 in DNA: TGTGCCAGCAGTTTATCGTGGGGGGCCCGGAGTCAGCCCCAGCATTTT.

The count of this clone is one. The chain links TRBV28 to TRBJ2-7; 7 nucleotides align to TRBD2. Germline-derived CDR1 and CDR2 are MDHEN and SYDVKM. This CDR3 has 14 residues. V was clipped by 5 bases and J by 2 bases; unmatched bases: 6. CDR3 in DNA: TGTGCCAGCAGTACCAGCGGGACGCCCTACGAGCAGTACTTC. Translated: CASSTSGTPYEQYF.

The chain joins TRBV28 to TRBJ2-1, with TRBD2 matching over 9 bases. Germline V gene sequence: CDR1 MDHEN, CDR2 SYDVKM. V dropped 5 bases and J dropped 4; count of bases not matched to a gene: 12. The CDR3 length is 17 residues. The CDR3 DNA reads TGTGCCAGCAGTCCCCGGGGGTTTAGCGGGGGTTACAATGAGCAGTTCTTC. Amino acid sequence: CASSPRGFSGGYNEQFF.

Comment on this clone: A much larger clone lies a single base off, so this may be a read error. Other nucleotide sequences from this sample produce the same CDR3. The chain has TRBV27 and TRBJ1-5; unclear D gene. Germline lookup yields CDR1 MNHEY and CDR2 SMNVEV (reference sequence). Trimming stripped 3 bases from V and 2 bases from J, with 5 bases between. The CDR3 has 13 amino acids. The CDR3 region has the DNA TGTGCCAGCAGTTTTGGGGGCAATCAGCCCCAGCATTTT. Residues: CASSFGGNQPQHF.

The chain employs TRBV28 and TRBJ2-7; D is unclear. Germline-derived CDR1 and CDR2 are MDHEN and SYDVKM. This CDR3 has 10 amino acids. V lost 5 bases, J lost 4 bases, and 3 bases lay in between. The CDR3 region has the DNA TGTGCCAGCAGTCAATACGAGCAGTACTTC. It is translated as CASSQYEQYF.

The CDR3 nucleotides are TGTGCCAGTAGTATGACTAGCGGGAGCCCAGAGACCCAGTACTTC. It is translated as CASSMTSGSPETQYF. This chain uses TRBV19 with TRBJ2-5, with 12 bases lining up with TRBD2. This CDR3 spans 15 amino acids. CDR1 and CDR2 (germline): LNHDA, SQIVND (reference sequence). Losses at the gene ends were 3 bases for V and 4 bases for J; bases not matched to a gene: 3.

This chain's CDR3 is CASSPIPPGARSEQFF. CDR3 in DNA: TGTGCCAGCTCACCGATACCCCCGGGGGCCCGTAGTGAGCAGTTCTTC. The chain joins TRBV18 to TRBJ2-1; D might be TRBD1 or TRBD2, each matching 6 bases. The CDR3 spans 16 residues. Germline lookup yields CDR1 KGHSH and CDR2 LQKENI. V shed 3 bases and J shed 9 bases, with 21 bases lying between them.

The chain carries TRBV21-1 and TRBJ2-7; whether TRBD2, the table's D call, matches the DNA was not checked. TRBV21-1 is termed a pseudogene. This CDR3 is built from 14 residues. CDR3 residues: CASTRKDFRYEQYF. CDR3 nucleotide sequence: TGTGCCAGCACCAGAAAGGACTTCCGCTACGAGCAGTACTTC.

The chain uses TRBV7-6 and TRBJ1-4, with D tentatively TRBD1 (6 bases). The CDR3 runs 16 residues. Per germline, CDR1 SGHVS and CDR2 FNYEAQ. V lost 3 bases to trimming and J lost 5 bases, with 16 bases between them. The CDR3 sequence: CASSFGEEGENEKLFF. CDR3 coding DNA: TGTGCCAGCAGCTTTGGGGAGGAGGGGGAGAATGAAAAACTGTTTTTT.

J is TRBJ1-4 and V is TRBV11-2; D perhaps matches TRBD1 (6 bases). The V gene's germline CDR1 is SGHAT and CDR2 FQNNGV. Trimming left V 4 bases short and J 5 bases short, with 14 bases between. This CDR3 is built from 15 residues. The CDR3 nucleotides are TGTGCCAGCAGCTCCAGGGGTTGGGGGAATGAAAAACTGTTTTTT. Translated: CASSSRGWGNEKLFF.

The V gene is TRBV14, the J gene TRBJ1-1; D remains unclear. This CDR3 spans 17 amino acids. Germline assignment: CDR1 SGHDN and CDR2 FVKESK. V was pared by 0 bases and J by 0 bases, with 14 bases between. The CDR3 coding sequence is TGTGCCAGCAGCCAAGATTATGGAGCGGCGGTGAACACTGAAGCTTTCTTT. The encoded protein is CASSQDYGAAVNTEAFF. Combining the CDR3 with reference TRBV14 and TRBJ1-1 gives the whole variable domain EAGVTQFPSHSVIEKGQTVTLRCDPISGHDNLYWYRRVMGKEIKFLLHFVKESKQDESGMPNNRFLAERTGGTYSTLKVQPAELEDSGVYFCASSQDYGAAVNTEAFFGQGTRLTVV.

The V gene is TRBV5-1, the J gene TRBJ2-1; tentative D call: TRBD2 (6 bases). This CDR3 is 15 amino acids long. V dropped 5 bases and J dropped 3 bases, with 15 bases sitting between them. CDR1 is SGHRS, CDR2 YFSETQ, per germline. For the CDR3, the DNA is TGCGCCAGCAGTTTCGGCCAGGAGGGCTACAATGAGCAGTTCTTC. It translates to CASSFGQEGYNEQFF.